A single TCR beta chain is shown here with its context. No antigen is known for it. No base quality values were provided; no much bigger clone lies one nucleotide off. The CDR3 goes from the cysteine to the phenylalanine over 13 residues. Left in the record is the CDR3 DNA by itself, 39 bases read in frame from the first base. V is clipped by 7 bases and J by 5 bases, and the sequence between their germline boundaries is 14 bases long. The germline V gene supplies CDR1 SNHLY and CDR2 FYNNEI. In Seattle, one collaborating source enrolled patients while the infection was active and tracked those patients longitudinally over the course of disease. Collaborating institutions collected whole blood in K2EDTA tubes following their own protocols. For TCRbeta analysis, collaborator samples were shipped as frozen whole blood, as isolated PBMCs, or as DNA extracted from either sample type. The data are from a study of blood T cell repertoires in COVID-19 (dated by TCRdb to between 2020 and 2021). Regarding the complete study: Samples covering the acute and convalescent phases of COVID-19 were provided by collaborators in the United States, Italy and Spain. The material from the prospective study consisted of cDNA or gDNA derived from T cells, B-cell-depleted T cells, or PBMCs. Deeply sampled blood TCRbeta repertoires from subjects exposed to, actively infected with, or recovered from COVID-19 were included in the dataset. The repertoires were released in a freely available public database meant as a resource for research on the immune response to SARS-CoV-2. Samples came from the ongoing ImmuneRACE study (first 160 participants) plus 1,254 subjects from 6 global collaborators. The sample metadata nearly always contained a de-identified subject ID, COVID-19 status, age in years and sex. Where HLA class I and class II types were available, the types were taken from metadata supplied by the sample provider, not from assay-based typing. Overall study results and their limits: The amount of clinical and demographic metadata varied by source and participant and was provided uncurated.

TCRbeta CDR3 regions were amplified from genomic DNA using the immunoSEQ Assay, a bias-controlled multiplex PCR. The published analysis was carried out like this. The number of nucleated cells in each sample was estimated from the amplification of reference gene primers within the assay. To quantify the absolute abundance of each unique TCRbeta CDR3 rearrangement, sequence reads were collapsed and filtered. For each sample, productive Simpson clonality was calculated by taking the square root of Simpson's diversity index across productive rearrangements. TCRdb re-hosts the immuneACCESS table, in-frame sequences only. Its copies lack some clones; in the studies checked, an unresolved V gene accounts for under half of them, and the cause for the rest is not known. The V and J calls and the clone size are those of that table, but D and trimming were determined from the DNA. The table for this sample lists approximately 250,000 clones; around 86% of them were counted only once. The ten most abundant clones make up about 5.4% of the sample.

The TCR was taken from a woman aged 80 or over with COVID-19, enrolled during active disease. The chain couples TRBV2 to TRBJ1-1, with TRBD1 tentatively as D gene (6 bases match). Sequencing input: peripheral blood. In nucleotides, the sequence is TGTGCCAGCACTCCACAGGGTCGGACTGAAGCTTTCTTT. This codes for CASTPQGRTEAFF.